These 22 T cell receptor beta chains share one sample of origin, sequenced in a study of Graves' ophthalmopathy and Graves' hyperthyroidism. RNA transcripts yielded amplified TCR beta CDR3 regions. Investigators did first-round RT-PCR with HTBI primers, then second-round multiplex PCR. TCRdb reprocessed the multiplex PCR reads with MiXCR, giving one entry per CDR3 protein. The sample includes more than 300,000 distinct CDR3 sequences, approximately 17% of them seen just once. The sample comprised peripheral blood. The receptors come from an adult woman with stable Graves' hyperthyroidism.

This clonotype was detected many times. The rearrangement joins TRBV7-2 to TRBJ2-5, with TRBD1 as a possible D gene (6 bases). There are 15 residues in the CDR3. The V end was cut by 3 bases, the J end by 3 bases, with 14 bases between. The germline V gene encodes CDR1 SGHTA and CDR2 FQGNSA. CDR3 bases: TGTGCCAGCAGCTTGGGCAGGGGAGTGGAAGAGACCCAGTACTTC. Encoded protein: CASSLGRGVEETQYF.

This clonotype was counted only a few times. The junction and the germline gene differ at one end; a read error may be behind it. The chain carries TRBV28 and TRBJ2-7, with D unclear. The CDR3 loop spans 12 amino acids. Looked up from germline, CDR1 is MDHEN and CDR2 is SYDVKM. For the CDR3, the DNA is TGTGCCAGCAGTGTCAGATACTACGATCAGTACTTC. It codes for CASSVRYYDQYF.

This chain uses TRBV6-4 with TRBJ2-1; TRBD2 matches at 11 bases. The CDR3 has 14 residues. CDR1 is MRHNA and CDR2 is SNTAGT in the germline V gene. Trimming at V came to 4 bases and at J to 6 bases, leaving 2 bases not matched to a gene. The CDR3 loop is CASSGTSGSNEQFF. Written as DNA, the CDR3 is TGTGCCAGCAGTGGCACTAGCGGGAGCAATGAGCAGTTCTTC.

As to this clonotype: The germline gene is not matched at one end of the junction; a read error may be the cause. CDR3 DNA: TGTGCCAGCAGTTACCGAACCGGGACTAGCGGGAACTCCGGGGATCTGTTTTTT. It specifies CASSYRTGTSGNSGDLFF. The chain employs TRBV6-2 or TRBV6-3 and TRBJ2-2; 13 bases agree with TRBD2. Germline V gives CDR1 MNHEY, CDR2 SVGEGT. The CDR3 is 18 amino acids.

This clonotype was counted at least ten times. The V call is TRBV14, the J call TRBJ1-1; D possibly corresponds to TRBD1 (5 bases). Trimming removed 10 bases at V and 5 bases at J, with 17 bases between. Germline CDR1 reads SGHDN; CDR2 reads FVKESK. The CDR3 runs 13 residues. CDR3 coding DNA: TGTGCCACCCAGGTTCAACAGGATACTGAAGCTTTCTTT. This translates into CATQVQQDTEAFF.

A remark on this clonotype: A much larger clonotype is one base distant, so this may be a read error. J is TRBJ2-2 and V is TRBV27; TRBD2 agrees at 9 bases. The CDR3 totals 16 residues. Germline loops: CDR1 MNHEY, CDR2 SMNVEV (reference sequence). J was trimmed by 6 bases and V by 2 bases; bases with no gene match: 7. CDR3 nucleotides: TGTGCCAGCAGTTTACGGAGCGGGGGGAAGGCCGGGGAGCTGTTTTTT. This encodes CASSLRSGGKAGELFF.

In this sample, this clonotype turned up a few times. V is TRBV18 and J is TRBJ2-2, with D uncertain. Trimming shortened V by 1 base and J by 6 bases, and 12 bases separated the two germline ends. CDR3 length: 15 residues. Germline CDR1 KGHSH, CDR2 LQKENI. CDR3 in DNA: TGTGCCAGCTCACCACTGAATGGGTTCTCCGGGGAGCTGTTTTTT. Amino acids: CASSPLNGFSGELFF.

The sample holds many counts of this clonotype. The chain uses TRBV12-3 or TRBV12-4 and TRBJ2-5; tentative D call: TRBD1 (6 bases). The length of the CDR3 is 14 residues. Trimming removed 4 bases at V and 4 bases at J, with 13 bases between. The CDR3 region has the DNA TGTGCCAGCAGTTCAATGCAGGGGATAGAGACCCAGTACTTC. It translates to CASSSMQGIETQYF.

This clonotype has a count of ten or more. The CDR3 spells CASSMGQGRTEAFF. In nucleotides, the CDR3 is TGTGCCAGCAGCATGGGACAGGGGAGGACTGAAGCTTTCTTT. J is TRBJ1-1 and V is TRBV13; 10 bases match TRBD1. Unmatched junction bases numbered 5, after V lost 5 bases and J lost 5 bases. The CDR3 totals 14 residues. Germline V gene lookup returns CDR1 PRHDT and CDR2 FYEKMQ (reference sequence).

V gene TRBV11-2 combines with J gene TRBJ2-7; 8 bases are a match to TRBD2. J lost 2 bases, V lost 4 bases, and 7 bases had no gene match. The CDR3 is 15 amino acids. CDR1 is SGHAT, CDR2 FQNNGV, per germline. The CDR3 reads CASSWSSSGTYEQYF. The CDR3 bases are TGTGCCAGCAGCTGGTCAAGTAGCGGGACCTACGAGCAGTACTTC.

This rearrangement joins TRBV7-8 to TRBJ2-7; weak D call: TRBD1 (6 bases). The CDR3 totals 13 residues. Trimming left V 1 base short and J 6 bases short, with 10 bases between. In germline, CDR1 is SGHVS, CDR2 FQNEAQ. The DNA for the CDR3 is TGTGCCAGCAGCTTAGTACAGGGTAGCGAGCAGTACTTC. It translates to CASSLVQGSEQYF.

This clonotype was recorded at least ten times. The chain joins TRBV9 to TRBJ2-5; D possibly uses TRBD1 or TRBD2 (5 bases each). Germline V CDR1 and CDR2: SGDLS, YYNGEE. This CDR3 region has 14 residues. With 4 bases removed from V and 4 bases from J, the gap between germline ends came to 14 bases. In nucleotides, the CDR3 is TGTGCCAGCAGCCCCTCCCAGGGAGTAGAGACCCAGTACTTC. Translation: CASSPSQGVETQYF.

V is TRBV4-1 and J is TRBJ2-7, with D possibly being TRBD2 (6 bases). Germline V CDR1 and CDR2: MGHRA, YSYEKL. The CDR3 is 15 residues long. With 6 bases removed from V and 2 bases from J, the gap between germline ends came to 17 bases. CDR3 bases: TGCGCCAGCAGTCCCAGCGGGCCACTTACCTACGAGCAGTACTTC. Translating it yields CASSPSGPLTYEQYF.

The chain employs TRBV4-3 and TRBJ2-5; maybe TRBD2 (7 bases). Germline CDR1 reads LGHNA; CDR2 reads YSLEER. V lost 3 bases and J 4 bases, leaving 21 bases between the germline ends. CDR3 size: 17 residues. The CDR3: CASSQTPHRGGGETQYF. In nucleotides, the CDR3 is TGCGCCAGCAGCCAGACACCCCATCGAGGGGGGGGAGAGACCCAGTACTTC.

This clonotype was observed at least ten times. The CDR3: CASRETGGPSYEQYF. DNA of the CDR3: TGTGCCAGCAGAGAGACAGGGGGGCCCTCCTACGAGCAGTACTTC. J is TRBJ2-7 and V is TRBV2; TRBD1 matches at 9 bases. This CDR3 comprises 15 residues. From germline, CDR1 is SNHLY and CDR2 FYNNEI. Germline trimming cut 6 bases from V and 0 bases from J; bases unmatched to any gene: 6.

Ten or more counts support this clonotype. CDR3 nucleotides: TGTGCCAGCAGCTTCACCTCGTTCACCGGGGAGCTGTTTTTT. Translating gives CASSFTSFTGELFF. This rearrangement joins TRBV7-2 to TRBJ2-2; D gene uncertain. V gave up 3 bases and J gave up 4 bases, with 9 bases separating them. The CDR3 length is 14 residues. Per germline, CDR1 SGHTA and CDR2 FQGNSA.

CDR3 sequence: CASSYSTRDRLSYEQYF. Here the CDR3 DNA reads TGTGCCAGCAGTTACTCGACCCGGGACCGACTATCCTACGAGCAGTACTTC. The chain uses TRBV6-5 and TRBJ2-7, with D perhaps given as TRBD1 or TRBD2 (5 bases each). Germline V gene lookup returns CDR1 MNHEY and CDR2 SVGAGI. The CDR3 runs to 17 residues. V gave up 0 bases and J gave up 1 base, with 16 bases separating them.

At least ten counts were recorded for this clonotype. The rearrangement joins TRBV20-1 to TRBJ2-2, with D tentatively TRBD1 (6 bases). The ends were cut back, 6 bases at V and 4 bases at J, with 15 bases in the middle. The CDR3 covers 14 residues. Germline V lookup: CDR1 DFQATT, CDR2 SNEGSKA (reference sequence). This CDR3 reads CSATDSRSTGELFF. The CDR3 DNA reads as TGCAGTGCAACGGACAGCCGAAGCACCGGGGAGCTGTTTTTT.

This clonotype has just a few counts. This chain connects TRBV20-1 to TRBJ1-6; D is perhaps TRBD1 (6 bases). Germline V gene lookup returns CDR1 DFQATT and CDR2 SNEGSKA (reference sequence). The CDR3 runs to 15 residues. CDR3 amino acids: CSGSRTGFFNSPLHF. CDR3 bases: TGCAGCGGCTCCCGAACAGGGTTCTTTAATTCACCCCTCCACTTT.

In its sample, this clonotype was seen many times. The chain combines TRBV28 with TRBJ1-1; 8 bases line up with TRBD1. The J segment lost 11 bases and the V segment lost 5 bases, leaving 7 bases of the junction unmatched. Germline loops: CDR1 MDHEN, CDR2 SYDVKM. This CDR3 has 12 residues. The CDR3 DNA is TGTGCCAGCAGTGAAGGACAGGGCGACGCTTTCTTT. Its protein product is CASSEGQGDAFF. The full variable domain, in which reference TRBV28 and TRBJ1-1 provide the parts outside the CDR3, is DVKVTQSSRYLVKRTGEKVFLECVQDMDHENMFWYRQDPGLGLRLIYFSYDVKMKEKGDIPEGYSVSREKKERFSLILESASTNQTSMYLCASSEGQGDAFFGQGTRLTVV.

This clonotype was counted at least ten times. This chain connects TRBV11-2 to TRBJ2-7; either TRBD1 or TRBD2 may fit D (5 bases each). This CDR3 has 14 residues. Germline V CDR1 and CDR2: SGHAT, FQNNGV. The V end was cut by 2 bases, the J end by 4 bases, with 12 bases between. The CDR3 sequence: CASSLTRDQYEQYF. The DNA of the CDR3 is TGTGCCAGCAGCTTAACACGGGACCAATACGAGCAGTACTTC.

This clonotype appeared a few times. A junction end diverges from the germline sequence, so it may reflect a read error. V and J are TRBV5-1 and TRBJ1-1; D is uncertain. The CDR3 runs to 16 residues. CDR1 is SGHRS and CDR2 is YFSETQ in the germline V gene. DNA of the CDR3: TGCGCCAGCAGCTATGGCCTTATACCGTGGAACACTGAAGCTCTCTTT. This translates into CASSYGLIPWNTEALF.